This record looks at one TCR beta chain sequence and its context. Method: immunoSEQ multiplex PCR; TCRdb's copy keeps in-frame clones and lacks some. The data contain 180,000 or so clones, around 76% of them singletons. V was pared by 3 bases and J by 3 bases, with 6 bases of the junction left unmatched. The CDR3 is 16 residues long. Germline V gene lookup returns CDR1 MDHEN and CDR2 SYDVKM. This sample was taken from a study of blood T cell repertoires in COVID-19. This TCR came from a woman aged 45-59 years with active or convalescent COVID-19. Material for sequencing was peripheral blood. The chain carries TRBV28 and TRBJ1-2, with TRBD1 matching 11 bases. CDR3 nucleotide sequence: TGTGCCAGCAGTTTCCATAGGGACAGGGGGGACTATGGCTACACCTTC. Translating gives CASSFHRDRGDYGYTF.